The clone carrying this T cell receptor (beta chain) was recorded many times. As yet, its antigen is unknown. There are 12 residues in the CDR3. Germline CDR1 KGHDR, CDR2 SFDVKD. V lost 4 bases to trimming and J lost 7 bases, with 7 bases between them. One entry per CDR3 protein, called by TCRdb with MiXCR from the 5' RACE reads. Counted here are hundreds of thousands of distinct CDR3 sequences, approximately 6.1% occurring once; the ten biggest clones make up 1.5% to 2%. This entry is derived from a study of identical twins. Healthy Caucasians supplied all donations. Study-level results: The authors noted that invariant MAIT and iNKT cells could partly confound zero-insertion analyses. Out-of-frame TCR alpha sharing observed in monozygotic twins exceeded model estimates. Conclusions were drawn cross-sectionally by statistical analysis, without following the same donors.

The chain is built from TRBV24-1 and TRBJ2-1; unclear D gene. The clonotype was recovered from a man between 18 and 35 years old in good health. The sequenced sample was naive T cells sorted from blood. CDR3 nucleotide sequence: TGTGCCACCAGTGAAGGCCGAAATGAGCAGTTCTTC. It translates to CATSEGRNEQFF.